This T cell receptor (beta chain) was found in a study of cytomegalovirus exposure and HLA in healthy donors. The wider study: The same platform used for the 500 to 850 first-cohort repertoires was also used for the 120 validation repertoires, as a later analysis reported.

Method: immunoSEQ multiplex PCR; TCRdb's copy keeps in-frame clones and lacks some. The table shows 150,000 to 200,000 clones, with more than 75% occurring only once. The study's findings and limits: The authors listed around 150 TCR beta chains as cytomegalovirus-associated.

V lost 2 bases and J 9 bases, leaving 17 bases between the germline ends. The CDR3 consists of 14 residues. The germline CDR1 and CDR2 sequences are SGHDT and YYEEEE. In regard to this clone: As yet, its antigen is unknown.

The clonotype comes from a woman aged 25 to 39 in good health and CMV-seronegative. The J gene is TRBJ2-5, the V gene TRBV5-6, with D uncertain. The sequenced material came from PBMCs. The CDR3 DNA reads TGTGCCAGCAGCTTAAAGTCCTTCCGTCGGGCCCAGTACTTC. It is translated as CASSLKSFRRAQYF.